The source of this T cell receptor (beta chain) is a study of identical twins. Study observations and caveats: Invariant T cells like MAIT and iNKT could partly confound the zero-insertion analyses.

The CDR3 spans 14 residues. The V gene end was trimmed by 3 bases and the J gene end by 2 bases; junction bases not matched to a gene: 6. Germline V gene lookup returns CDR1 DFQATT and CDR2 SNEGSKA (reference sequence). The cDNA had a unique molecular identifier and a template-switch universal primer site. TCRdb itself ran the 5' RACE reads through MiXCR, one entry per CDR3 protein. The data contain hundreds of thousands of distinct CDR3 sequences, 15% to 20% of them singletons. To note about this clonotype: Its antigen is not identified.

This sample was also put to use in a study of T cells expressing NK-cell markers. This second study says: The sequencing cohort of eight donors included seven HCMV-seropositive individuals and one seronegative individual. What remained unclear was the HCMV specificity of expanded NKG2C+ T cell clones.

Sequenced: PBMCs. The rearrangement links TRBV20-1 to TRBJ1-2; 7 bases agree with TRBD1. This clonotype was sampled from a woman aged 18-29 years in good health. CDR3 in amino acids: CSAREGARNYGYTF. DNA of the CDR3: TGCAGTGCTAGGGAGGGGGCTCGAAACTATGGCTACACCTTC.